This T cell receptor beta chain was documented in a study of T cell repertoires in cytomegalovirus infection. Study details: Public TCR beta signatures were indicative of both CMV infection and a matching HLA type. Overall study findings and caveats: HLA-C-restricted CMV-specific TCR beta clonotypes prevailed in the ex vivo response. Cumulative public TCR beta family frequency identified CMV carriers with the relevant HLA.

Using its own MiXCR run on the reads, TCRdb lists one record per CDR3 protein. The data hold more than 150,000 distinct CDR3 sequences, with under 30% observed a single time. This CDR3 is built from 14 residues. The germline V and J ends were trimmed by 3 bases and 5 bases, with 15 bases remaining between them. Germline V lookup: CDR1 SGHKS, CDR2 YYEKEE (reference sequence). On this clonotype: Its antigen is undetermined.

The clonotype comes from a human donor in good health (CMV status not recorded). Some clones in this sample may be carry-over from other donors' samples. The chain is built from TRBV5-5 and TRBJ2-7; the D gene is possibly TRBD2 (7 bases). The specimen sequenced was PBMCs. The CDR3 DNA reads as TGTGCCAGCAGCTCGGAGGGGGGGAGGGACGAGCAGTACTTC. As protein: CASSSEGGRDEQYF.